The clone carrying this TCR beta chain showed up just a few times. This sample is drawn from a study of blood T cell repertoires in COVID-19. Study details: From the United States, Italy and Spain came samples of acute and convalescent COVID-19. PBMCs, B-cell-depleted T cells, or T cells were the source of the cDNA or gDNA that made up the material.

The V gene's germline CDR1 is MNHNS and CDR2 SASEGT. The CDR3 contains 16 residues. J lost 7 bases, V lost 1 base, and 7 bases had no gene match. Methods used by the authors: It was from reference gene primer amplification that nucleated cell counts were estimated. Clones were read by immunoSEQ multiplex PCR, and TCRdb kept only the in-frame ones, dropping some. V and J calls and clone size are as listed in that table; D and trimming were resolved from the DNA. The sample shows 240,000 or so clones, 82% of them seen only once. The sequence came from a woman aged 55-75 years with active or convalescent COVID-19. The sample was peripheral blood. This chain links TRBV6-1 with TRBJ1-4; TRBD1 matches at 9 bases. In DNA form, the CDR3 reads TGTGCCAGCAGTGAAGAGGGGGGACAGGGAGCTGAAAAACTGTTTTTT. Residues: CASSEEGGQGAEKLFF.